Below are 15 T cell receptor beta chains sequenced from a single sample in a study of control samples from healthy donors and cancer patients. Data came from immunoSEQ multiplex PCR; TCRdb stores just in-frame clones and leaves some out. The top ten clones hold 1.5% to 2% of a sample with about 130,000 clones, more than 75% of them seen once. The sample taken for sequencing was blood. The origin of the receptors is a man between 18 and 35 years old in good health.

V usage is TRBV9 and J usage is TRBJ1-2; D not certain. Trimming left V 0 bases short and J 5 bases short, with 5 bases between. Germline V lookup: CDR1 SGDLS, CDR2 YYNGEE. The CDR3 has 12 amino acids. In DNA form, the CDR3 reads TGTGCCAGCAGCGTAGGGCGGTATGGCTACACCTTC. Translated, it gives CASSVGRYGYTF.

The gene calls are TRBV4-3 and TRBJ2-7; unclear D gene. Germline CDR1 LGHNA, CDR2 YSLEER. V lost 0 bases and J lost 4, with 16 bases in between. This CDR3 comprises 16 residues. The CDR3 sequence is CASSQDLPLGAYEQYF. The CDR3 nucleotides are TGCGCCAGCAGCCAAGATCTCCCCCTCGGCGCTTACGAGCAGTACTTC.

This clone was counted once. The chain combines TRBV7-2 with TRBJ2-7; 8 bases map to TRBD2. Germline assignment: CDR1 SGHTA and CDR2 FQGNSA. CDR3 size: 15 residues. The trim removed 1 base at V and 3 bases at J, leaving 5 bases unmatched. The CDR3 here is CASSLGSGSNYEQYF. The CDR3 DNA reads as TGTGCCAGCAGCTTAGGGAGCGGGAGTAACTACGAGCAGTACTTC.

The chain couples TRBV6-6 to TRBJ1-4, with 7 bases identical to TRBD1. The CDR3 has 16 amino acids. Germline-derived CDR1 and CDR2 are MNHNY and SVGAGI (reference sequence). V dropped 6 bases and J dropped 0; count of bases not matched to a gene: 7. CDR3 residues: CASSTGQSSTNEKLFF. The CDR3 DNA sequence: TGTGCCAGCAGCACGGGACAGTCCTCAACTAATGAAAAACTGTTTTTT.

The genes are TRBV4-1 and TRBJ1-5; D is perhaps TRBD1 (6 bases). V was pared by 0 bases and J by 0 bases, with 18 bases between. CDR1 and CDR2 (germline): MGHRA, YSYEKL. The CDR3 runs 19 residues. The CDR3 DNA reads TGCGCCAGCAGCCAAGATATCGGGGGCACAGTTTATAGCAATCAGCCCCAGCATTTT. Translation: CASSQDIGGTVYSNQPQHF.

V and J are TRBV5-1 and TRBJ2-3; 7 bases agree with TRBD2. Per germline, CDR1 SGHRS and CDR2 YFSETQ. V shed 4 bases and J 4 bases; nucleotides not matched to a gene: 12. The CDR3 has 16 residues. The CDR3 nucleotides read TGCGCCAGCAGCCTCCTAGGCGGGAGTGAATCAGATACGCAGTATTTT. This translates into CASSLLGGSESDTQYF. Using reference TRBV5-1 and TRBJ2-3 for the parts outside the CDR3, the full variable domain is KAGVTQTPRYLIKTRGQQVTLSCSPISGHRSVSWYQQTPGQGLQFLFEYFSETQRNKGNFPGRFSGRQFSNSRSEMNVSTLELGDSALYLCASSLLGGSESDTQYFGPGTRLTVL.

Concerning this clone: One junction end disagrees with the germline gene, perhaps due to a read error. V is TRBV6-1 and J is TRBJ2-1; 10 bases are shared with TRBD2. The CDR3 covers 16 residues. Germline V gene sequence: CDR1 MNHNS, CDR2 SASEGT. The CDR3 coding sequence is TGTGCCAGCAGGGAAGCGGGAGGGAGCTCCTACAATGAGCAGTTCTTC. Translated: CASREAGGSSYNEQFF.

The V call is TRBV25-1, the J call TRBJ2-3; TRBD2 might be the D (6 bases). V was clipped by 2 bases and J by 0 bases, with 15 bases between them. The CDR3 totals 17 residues. Per the germline V gene, CDR1 is MGHDK and CDR2 is SYGVNS. CDR3 DNA: TGTGCCAGCAGTGAAGTCCTCGGGAGAGCTAGCACAGATACGCAGTATTTT. Amino acid sequence: CASSEVLGRASTDTQYF. Using reference TRBV25-1 and TRBJ2-3 for the parts outside the CDR3, the full variable domain is EADIYQTPRYLVIGTGKKITLECSQTMGHDKMYWYQQDPGMELHLIHYSYGVNSTEKGDLSSESTVSRIRTEHFPLTLESARPSHTSQYLCASSEVLGRASTDTQYFGPGTRLTVL.

The chain links TRBV11-3 to TRBJ2-2; D not certain. CDR1 SGHNT and CDR2 YENEEA come from the germline V gene. V lost 5 bases to trimming and J lost 2 bases, with 3 bases between them. The CDR3 runs 12 residues. The CDR3 sequence: CASSDNTGELFF. The CDR3 coding sequence is TGTGCCAGCAGCGATAACACCGGGGAGCTGTTTTTT.

The rearrangement uses TRBV11-2 and TRBJ2-7; TRBD2 matches 7 bases. V dropped 0 bases and J dropped 2; count of bases not matched to a gene: 10. Germline-derived CDR1 and CDR2 are SGHAT and FQNNGV. CDR3 length equals 17 residues. Written as DNA, the CDR3 is TGTGCCAGCAGCTTAGAGGGCCAGGTTGCGGGAGCCTACGAGCAGTACTTC. It is translated as CASSLEGQVAGAYEQYF.

V gene TRBV7-9 combines with J gene TRBJ1-3, with D uncertain. This CDR3 has 12 residues. Trimming took off 1 base at V and 3 bases at J, with 1 base between the two ends. Germline-derived CDR1 and CDR2 are SEHNR and FQNEAQ (reference sequence). The DNA of the CDR3 is TGTGCCAGCAGCTTAGGTGGAAACACCATATATTTT. It specifies CASSLGGNTIYF.

This sequence joins TRBV5-1 and TRBJ2-6, with 9 bases aligning to TRBD1. CDR1 and CDR2 from the germline V gene are SGHRS and YFSETQ. Trimming cost V 2 bases and J 9 bases; bases outside gene matches: 3. This CDR3 comprises 14 residues. The DNA for the CDR3 is TGCGCCAGCAGCTTTACAGGGGGCGACAACGTCCTGACTTTC. It encodes CASSFTGGDNVLTF.

The CDR3 DNA follows: TGTGCCAGCAGTCAGTCCCGAATTAACACTGAAGCTTTCTTT. Translated: CASSQSRINTEAFF. The V and J genes are TRBV6-5 and TRBJ1-1; D unclear. V lost 5 bases, J lost 2 bases, and 12 bases lay in between. The germline V gene has CDR1 MNHEY and CDR2 SVGAGI. This CDR3 is 14 amino acids long.

V gene TRBV5-6 combines with J gene TRBJ1-5, with D perhaps TRBD1 (5 bases). Germline V gene sequence: CDR1 SGHDT, CDR2 YYEEEE. Trimming removed 0 bases at V and 5 bases at J, with 18 bases between. CDR3 length equals 17 residues. The CDR3 reads CASSLAPGGDSDQPQHF. The CDR3 bases are TGTGCCAGCAGCTTGGCCCCGGGGGGGGACTCTGATCAGCCCCAGCATTTT.

The chain is built from TRBV5-1 and TRBJ2-2, with D hard to call. CDR1 is SGHRS, CDR2 YFSETQ, per germline. Between the trimmed V and J ends, which lost 0 bases and 0 bases, there was a span of 6 bases. The CDR3 is 15 residues long. The CDR3 spells CASSLEAANTGELFF. CDR3 coding DNA: TGCGCCAGCAGCTTGGAGGCAGCGAACACCGGGGAGCTGTTTTTT. The variable domain in full, completed from reference TRBV5-1 and TRBJ2-2, reads KAGVTQTPRYLIKTRGQQVTLSCSPISGHRSVSWYQQTPGQGLQFLFEYFSETQRNKGNFPGRFSGRQFSNSRSEMNVSTLELGDSALYLCASSLEAANTGELFFGEGSRLTVL.